The 31 T cell receptor beta chains presented below share a single source sample, sequenced in a study of CXCR3-negative and CXCR3-positive naive CD8 T cells (dated by TCRdb to 2018 to 2020). The full study reports these points: TRB CDR3s from CXCR3-positive naive cells showed higher hydrophobicity (lower Kidera factor 4), lower energy, and higher strength and volume indices than CXCR3-negative naive cells.

Their antigens remain unidentified. TCRdb names NextSeq 550 as the instrument used. The Human TCR Profiling Kit (MiLaboratory) was used to prepare UMI-labeled 5' RACE TRB cDNA libraries. The reads underwent TCRdb reprocessing, giving one record for each CDR3 protein sequence and no DNA. For this sample, the table gives roughly 65,000 distinct CDR3 sequences. The ten largest clonotypes hold 0.71% of the sample. The specimen sequenced was naive CXCR3+ CD8+ T cells from blood. The cell subset or site label, as the study defines it: CD45RO-CCR7+CD27+CD95- naive CD8+ T cells expressing CXCR3 (TNR3+). The source of these receptors is a human donor in good health. Some clones in this sample may be carry-over from other donors' samples.

The chain combines TRBV7-2 with TRBJ2-1; checking the TCRdb D call of TRBD2 is not possible without DNA. The V gene's germline CDR1 is SGHTA and CDR2 FQGNSA. The CDR3 is made up of 15 amino acids. The CDR3 protein is CASSLNGGAGNEQFF.

The CDR3 here is CASSLTFSYEQYF. This chain links TRBV14 with TRBJ2-7. CDR3 length: 13 residues. Germline CDR1 reads SGHDN; CDR2 reads FVKESK.

The chain is built from TRBV7-8 and TRBJ2-1; the D gene TCRdb calls, TRBD1, cannot be checked with no DNA. In germline, CDR1 is SGHVS, CDR2 FQNEAQ. This CDR3 has 14 amino acids. CDR3 protein: CASSRQGIYNEQFF.

The rearrangement uses TRBV7-9 and TRBJ2-3; TCRdb's D call of TRBD2 is untestable without DNA. The CDR3 loop spans 17 amino acids. Germline lookup yields CDR1 SEHNR and CDR2 FQNEAQ (reference sequence). The CDR3 spells CASSPRLAGGPSHTQYF. Using reference TRBV7-9 and TRBJ2-3 for the parts outside the CDR3, the full variable domain is DTGVSQNPRHKITKRGQNVTFRCDPISEHNRLYWYRQTLGQGPEFLTYFQNEAQLEKSRLLSDRFSAERPKGSFSTLEIQRTEQGDSAMYLCASSPRLAGGPSHTQYFGPGTRLTVL.

This chain uses TRBV10-3 with TRBJ2-3; the TRBD1 assignment by TCRdb is unverifiable without DNA. Germline V gene sequence: CDR1 ENHRY, CDR2 SYGVKD. CDR3 size: 16 residues. The chain's CDR3 is CAISVSQGGHTDTQYF.

The rearrangement links TRBV7-9 to TRBJ2-5; TCRdb selects TRBD1, and the lack of DNA leaves this call unchecked. CDR1 and CDR2 from the germline V gene are SEHNR and FQNEAQ (reference sequence). This CDR3 is 14 amino acids long. CDR3: CASRERAAKETQYF.

J is TRBJ1-1 and V is TRBV14; TCRdb's D call, TRBD1, is unchecked because there is no DNA. The germline V gene has CDR1 SGHDN and CDR2 FVKESK. The CDR3 has 19 residues. This CDR3 is CASSQVWGDRGPSGTEAFF. Together with reference TRBV14 and TRBJ1-1, the CDR3 gives the full variable domain: EAGVTQFPSHSVIEKGQTVTLRCDPISGHDNLYWYRRVMGKEIKFLLHFVKESKQDESGMPNNRFLAERTGGTYSTLKVQPAELEDSGVYFCASSQVWGDRGPSGTEAFFGQGTRLTVV.

The V gene is TRBV7-9, the J gene TRBJ2-4. This CDR3 has 14 amino acids. Germline V lookup: CDR1 SEHNR, CDR2 FQNEAQ (reference sequence). The CDR3 sequence is CASSFRDAKNIQYF.

The chain links TRBV7-9 to TRBJ2-5; TCRdb's D call, TRBD1, is unchecked because there is no DNA. There are 17 residues in the CDR3. Germline V CDR1 and CDR2: SEHNR, FQNEAQ (reference sequence). This chain's CDR3 is CASSDTGTGYPQETQYF.

This chain uses TRBV23-1 with TRBJ2-7; the TRBD1 assignment by TCRdb is unverifiable without DNA. TRBV23-1 has ORF status, its function being uncertain. The CDR3 has 21 residues. The CDR3 sequence is CASSQSPFLTGRVRAGGEQYF.

The rearrangement uses TRBV7-3 and TRBJ2-5. The CDR3 contains 16 residues. Germline CDR1 SGHTA, CDR2 FQGTGA. The CDR3 sequence: CASSLSGGILQETQYF.

The CDR3 loop reads CASSLDVYNEQFF. This chain joins TRBV12-3 or TRBV12-4 and TRBJ2-1. The CDR3 loop spans 13 amino acids.

J is TRBJ2-5 and V is TRBV7-6; checking the TCRdb D call of TRBD1 is not possible without DNA. CDR1 is SGHVS, CDR2 FNYEAQ, per germline. CDR3 length: 15 amino acids. The CDR3 spells CASSLGFQGTETQYF.

This CDR3 is CASTTSSTDTQYF. The chain employs TRBV6-5 and TRBJ2-3. The CDR3 extends over 13 amino acids. Germline V lookup: CDR1 MNHEY, CDR2 SVGAGI.

The CDR3 spells CASSPGQGGIRDEQFF. J is TRBJ2-1 and V is TRBV5-1; TCRdb proposes TRBD1, but this gene call is untestable without DNA. This CDR3 region has 16 residues. In germline, CDR1 is SGHRS, CDR2 YFSETQ. The complete variable domain, with remaining parts taken from reference TRBV5-1 and TRBJ2-1, reads KAGVTQTPRYLIKTRGQQVTLSCSPISGHRSVSWYQQTPGQGLQFLFEYFSETQRNKGNFPGRFSGRQFSNSRSEMNVSTLELGDSALYLCASSPGQGGIRDEQFFGPGTRLTVL.

The chain combines TRBV7-9 with TRBJ1-1; TCRdb outputs TRBD1, but without DNA this stays unchecked. This CDR3 region has 15 residues. The germline CDR1 and CDR2 sequences are SEHNR and FQNEAQ (reference sequence). The CDR3 spells CASSLVQGVGTEAFF.

This chain links TRBV19 with TRBJ2-3; as DNA is missing, the TRBD2 call by TCRdb cannot be tested. Germline values: CDR1 LNHDA, CDR2 SQIVND (reference sequence). The length of the CDR3 is 15 residues. Here the CDR3 reads CASSTTSGLVDTQYF.

The chain carries TRBV12-3 or TRBV12-4 and TRBJ2-2; TCRdb's D call, TRBD2, is unchecked because there is no DNA. This CDR3 has 17 residues. The CDR3 here is CANRVSVGLDNTGELFF.

The rearrangement joins TRBV7-2 to TRBJ2-1; TCRdb indicates TRBD1, and absent DNA this call remains unverified. The CDR3 length is 14 residues. Germline CDR1 and CDR2: SGHTA and FQGNSA. The CDR3 protein is CASSLAAGVNEQFF.

This chain connects TRBV6-2 or TRBV6-3 to TRBJ2-7; TCRdb's D call, TRBD1, is unchecked because there is no DNA. Looked up from germline, CDR1 is MNHEY and CDR2 is SVGEGT. The CDR3 spans 14 residues. The CDR3 loop is CATGADRGLYEQYF.

The gene calls are TRBV20-1 and TRBJ2-5; TCRdb gives TRBD2 as the D gene, but with no DNA this cannot be confirmed. Germline V gene data show CDR1 as DFQATT and CDR2 as SNEGSKA (reference sequence). The CDR3 is 19 amino acids. CDR3: CSALTGLAVLRRYQETQYF.

The genes are TRBV7-9 and TRBJ2-7; TCRdb selects TRBD1, and the lack of DNA leaves this call unchecked. This CDR3 spans 18 amino acids. The V gene's germline CDR1 is SEHNR and CDR2 FQNEAQ (reference sequence). CDR3: CASSLERRPGQNFYEQYF.

The chain links TRBV20-1 to TRBJ2-5; TCRdb lists TRBD1, though no DNA is available to test this call. CDR1 and CDR2 (germline): DFQATT, SNEGSKA (reference sequence). This CDR3 contains 14 residues. The CDR3 here is CSARLHPQGETQYF.

CDR3 loop: CASSLSLGGTDTQYF. The chain joins TRBV7-2 to TRBJ2-3; TCRdb selects TRBD1, and the lack of DNA leaves this call unchecked. The CDR3 has 15 residues. The germline V gene encodes CDR1 SGHTA and CDR2 FQGNSA.

CDR3 sequence reads: CSVEDWDGGGDTIYF. The gene calls are TRBV29-1 and TRBJ1-3. From germline, CDR1 is SQVTM and CDR2 ANQGSEA. This CDR3 region has 15 residues.

The chain uses TRBV7-2 and TRBJ2-5; the D gene TCRdb calls, TRBD1, cannot be checked with no DNA. The CDR3 runs to 16 residues. Germline CDR1 and CDR2: SGHTA and FQGNSA. Here the CDR3 reads CASSFESGTGEETQYF.

This sequence joins TRBV27 and TRBJ1-1; there is no DNA to check the TCRdb D call of TRBD1. The germline V gene has CDR1 MNHEY and CDR2 SMNVEV (reference sequence). The CDR3 length is 15 residues. This CDR3 reads CASSLGAGGNTEAFF.

CDR3 amino acids: CASSLELQAYTDTQYF. The J gene is TRBJ2-3, the V gene TRBV11-2. This CDR3 comprises 16 residues. Germline V lookup: CDR1 SGHAT, CDR2 FQNNGV.

The chain couples TRBV6-5 to TRBJ2-2; TCRdb's D call of TRBD2 is untestable without DNA. The germline V gene has CDR1 MNHEY and CDR2 SVGAGI. The CDR3 contains 13 residues. CDR3: CAVHSGGVGELFF.

The chain links TRBV28 to TRBJ2-1. Germline V gene lookup returns CDR1 MDHEN and CDR2 SYDVKM. This CDR3 comprises 13 residues. The CDR3: CASSHRLDNEQFF.

This chain links TRBV27 with TRBJ1-1. This CDR3 is 14 amino acids long. CDR1 is MNHEY and CDR2 is SMNVEV in the germline V gene (reference sequence). CDR3 protein: CASSLDRMNTEAFF.